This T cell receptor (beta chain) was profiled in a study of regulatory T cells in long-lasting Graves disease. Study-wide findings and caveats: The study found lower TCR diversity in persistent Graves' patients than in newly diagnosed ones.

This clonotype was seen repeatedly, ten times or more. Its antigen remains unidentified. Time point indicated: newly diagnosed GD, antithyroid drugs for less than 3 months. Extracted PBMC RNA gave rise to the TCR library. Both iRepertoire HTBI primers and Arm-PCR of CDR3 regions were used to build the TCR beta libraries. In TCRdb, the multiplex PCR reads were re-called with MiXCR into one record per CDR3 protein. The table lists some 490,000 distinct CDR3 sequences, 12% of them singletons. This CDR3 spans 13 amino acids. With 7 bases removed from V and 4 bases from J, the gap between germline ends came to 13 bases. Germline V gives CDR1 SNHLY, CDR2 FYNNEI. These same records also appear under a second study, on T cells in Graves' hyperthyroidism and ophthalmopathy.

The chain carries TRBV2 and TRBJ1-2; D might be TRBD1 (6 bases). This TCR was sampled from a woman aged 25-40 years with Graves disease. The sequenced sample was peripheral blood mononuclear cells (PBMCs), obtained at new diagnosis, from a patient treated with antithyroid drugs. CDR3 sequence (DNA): TGTGCCAGCACCCGCGACAGGACCTATGGCTACACCTTC. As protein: CASTRDRTYGYTF.